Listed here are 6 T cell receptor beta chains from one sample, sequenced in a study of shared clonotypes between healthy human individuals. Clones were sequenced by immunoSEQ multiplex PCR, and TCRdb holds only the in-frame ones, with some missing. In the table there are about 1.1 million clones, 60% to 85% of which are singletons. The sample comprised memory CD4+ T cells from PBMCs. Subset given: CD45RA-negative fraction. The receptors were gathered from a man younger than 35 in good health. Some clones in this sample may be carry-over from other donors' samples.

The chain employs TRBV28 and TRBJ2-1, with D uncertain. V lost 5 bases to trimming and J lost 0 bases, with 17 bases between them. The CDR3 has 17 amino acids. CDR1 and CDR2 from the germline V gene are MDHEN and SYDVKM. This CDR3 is CASSPFPTRSSYNEQFF. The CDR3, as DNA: TGTGCCAGCAGTCCTTTCCCGACAAGAAGCTCCTACAATGAGCAGTTCTTC.

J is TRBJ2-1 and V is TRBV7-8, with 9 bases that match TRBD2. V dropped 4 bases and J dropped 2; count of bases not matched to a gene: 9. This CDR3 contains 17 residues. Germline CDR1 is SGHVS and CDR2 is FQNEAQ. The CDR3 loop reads CASSSRIAGDAYNEQFF. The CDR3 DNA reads TGTGCCAGCAGCTCGAGGATAGCGGGAGACGCCTACAATGAGCAGTTCTTC.

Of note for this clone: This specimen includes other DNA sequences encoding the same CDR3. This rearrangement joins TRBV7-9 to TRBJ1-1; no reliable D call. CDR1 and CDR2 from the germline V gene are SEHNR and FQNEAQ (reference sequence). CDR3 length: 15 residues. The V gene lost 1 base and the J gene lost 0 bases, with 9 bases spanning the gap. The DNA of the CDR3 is TGTGCCAGCAGCTTAGGTGGGCTTATGAACACTGAAGCTTTCTTT. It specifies CASSLGGLMNTEAFF.

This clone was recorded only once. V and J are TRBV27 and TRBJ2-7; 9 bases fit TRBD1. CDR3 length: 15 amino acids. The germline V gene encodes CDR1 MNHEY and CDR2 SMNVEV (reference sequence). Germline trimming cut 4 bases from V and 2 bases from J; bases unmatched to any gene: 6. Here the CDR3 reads CASSSAGTGTYEQYF. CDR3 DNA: TGTGCCAGCAGTTCCGCCGGGACAGGGACCTACGAGCAGTACTTC.

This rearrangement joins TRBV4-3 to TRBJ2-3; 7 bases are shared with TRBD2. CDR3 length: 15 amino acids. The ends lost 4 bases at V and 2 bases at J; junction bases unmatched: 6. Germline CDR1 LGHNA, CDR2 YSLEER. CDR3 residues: CASSRTSSLTDTQYF. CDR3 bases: TGCGCCAGCAGCCGGACTAGTTCTCTCACAGATACGCAGTATTTT.

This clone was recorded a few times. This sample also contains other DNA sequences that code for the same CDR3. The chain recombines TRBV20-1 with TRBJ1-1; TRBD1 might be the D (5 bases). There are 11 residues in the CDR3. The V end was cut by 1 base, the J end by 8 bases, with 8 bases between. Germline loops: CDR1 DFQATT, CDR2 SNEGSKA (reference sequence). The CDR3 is CSARGGGEAFF. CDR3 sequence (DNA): TGCAGTGCTAGAGGTGGGGGGGAAGCTTTCTTT.